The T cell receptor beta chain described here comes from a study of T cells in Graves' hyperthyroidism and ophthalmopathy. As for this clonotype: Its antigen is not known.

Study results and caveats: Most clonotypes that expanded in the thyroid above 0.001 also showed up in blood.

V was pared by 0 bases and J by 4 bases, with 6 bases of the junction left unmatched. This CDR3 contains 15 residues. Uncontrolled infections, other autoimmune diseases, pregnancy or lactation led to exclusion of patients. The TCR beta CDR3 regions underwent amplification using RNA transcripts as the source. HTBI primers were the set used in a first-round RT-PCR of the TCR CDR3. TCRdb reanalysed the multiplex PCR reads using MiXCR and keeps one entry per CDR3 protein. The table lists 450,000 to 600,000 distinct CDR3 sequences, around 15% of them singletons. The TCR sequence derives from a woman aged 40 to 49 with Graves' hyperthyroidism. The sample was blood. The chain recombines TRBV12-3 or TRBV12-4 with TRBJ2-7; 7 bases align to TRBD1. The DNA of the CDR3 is TGTGCCAGCAGTTTAGCAGGGGGCGTTCTATACGAGCAGTACTTC. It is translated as CASSLAGGVLYEQYF.